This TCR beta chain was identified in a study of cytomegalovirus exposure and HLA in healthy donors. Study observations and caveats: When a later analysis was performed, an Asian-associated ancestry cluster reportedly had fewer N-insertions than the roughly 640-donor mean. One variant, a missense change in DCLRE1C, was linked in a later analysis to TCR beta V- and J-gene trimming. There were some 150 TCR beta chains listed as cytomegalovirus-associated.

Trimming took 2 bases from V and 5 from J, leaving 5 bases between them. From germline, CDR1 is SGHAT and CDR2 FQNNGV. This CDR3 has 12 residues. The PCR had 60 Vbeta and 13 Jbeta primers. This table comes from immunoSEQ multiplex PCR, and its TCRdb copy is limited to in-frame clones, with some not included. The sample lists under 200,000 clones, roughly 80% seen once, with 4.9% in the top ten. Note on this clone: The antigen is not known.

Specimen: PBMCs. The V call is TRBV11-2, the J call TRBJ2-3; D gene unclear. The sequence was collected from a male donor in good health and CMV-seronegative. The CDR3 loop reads CASSLHLDTQYF. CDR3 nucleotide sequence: TGTGCCAGCAGCTTACATTTAGATACGCAGTATTTT.